Each of the 29 T cell receptor beta chains below was sequenced from the same sample in a study of shared clonotypes between healthy human individuals. The protocol was immunoSEQ multiplex PCR, while the TCRdb copy is restricted to in-frame clones and leaves out a portion. This repertoire shows over a million clones, approximately 98% found once; its top ten account for about 0.45%. The sample comprised naive CD4+ T cells sorted from blood. Regarding subset: CD45RA+ positively selected. These receptors were collected from a man in his thirties or forties in good health.

The chain joins TRBV27 to TRBJ1-5; 7 bases line up with TRBD1. From germline, CDR1 is MNHEY and CDR2 SMNVEV (reference sequence). This CDR3 spans 15 amino acids. Trimming took 4 bases from V and 1 from J; bases not matched to a gene: 4. CDR3 nucleotides: TGTGCCAGCAGTTCGGGACAGAGCAGCAATCAGCCCCAGCATTTT. It specifies CASSSGQSSNQPQHF.

The chain uses TRBV5-4 and TRBJ2-3; D uncertain. Germline V gene data show CDR1 as SGHNT and CDR2 as YYREEE (reference sequence). Trimming took 4 bases from V and 1 from J, leaving 16 bases between them. CDR3 length: 16 residues. The CDR3 loop reads CASSLNSRPGTDTQYF. The CDR3, as DNA: TGTGCCAGCAGCCTAAATAGCAGGCCTGGCACAGATACGCAGTATTTT.

The chain couples TRBV5-4 to TRBJ2-3; 11 bases fit TRBD2. The V gene's germline CDR1 is SGHNT and CDR2 YYREEE (reference sequence). V shed 0 bases, J shed 7 bases, and the junction held 4 bases outside the gene matches. This CDR3 comprises 15 residues. This CDR3 reads CASSLVAGGRNTQYF. The CDR3 nucleotides read TGTGCCAGCAGCTTGGTAGCGGGAGGGCGAAATACGCAGTATTTT.

The chain links TRBV9 to TRBJ2-1; 11 bases line up with TRBD2. Germline V gene sequence: CDR1 SGDLS, CDR2 YYNGEE. V lost 3 bases to trimming and J lost 4 bases; unmatched junction nucleotides: 6. The length of the CDR3 is 16 residues. CDR3 bases: TGTGCCAGCAGCGGGGGACTAGCGGTTTTGTACAATGAGCAGTTCTTC. This gives the protein CASSGGLAVLYNEQFF.

CDR3 residues: CASSFRDRETQYF. The CDR3 nucleotides read TGTGCCAGCAGTTTCCGGGACAGAGAGACCCAGTACTTC. The chain has TRBV6-8 and TRBJ2-5, with 7 bases aligning to TRBD1. V lost 4 bases, J lost 4 bases, and 3 bases stayed unmatched. The CDR3 sequence is 13 residues long. CDR1 and CDR2 (germline): MNHGY, SAAAGT.

The chain is built from TRBV12-5 and TRBJ2-3; 9 bases are shared with TRBD1. The germline V gene has CDR1 LGHNT and CDR2 FRNRAP. The CDR3 has 20 residues. Trimming cost V 5 bases and J 0 bases; bases outside gene matches: 18. The CDR3 sequence is CASGEGTGRRESPSTDTQYF. DNA of the CDR3: TGTGCTAGTGGTGAAGGGACAGGGCGCAGAGAGTCCCCTAGCACAGATACGCAGTATTTT.

The chain combines TRBV15 with TRBJ1-5; weak D call: TRBD1 (5 bases). Germline loops: CDR1 LNHNV, CDR2 YYDKDF (reference sequence). Trimming cost V 0 bases and J 1 base, with 13 bases left between them. This CDR3 region has 17 residues. The CDR3 loop is CATSRDQLGTSNQPQHF. The CDR3 bases are TGTGCCACCAGCAGAGATCAACTTGGGACCAGCAATCAGCCCCAGCATTTT. Full variable domain (rest looked up from reference TRBV15 and TRBJ1-5): DAMVIQNPRYQVTQFGKPVTLSCSQTLNHNVMYWYQQKSSQAPKLLFHYYDKDFNNEADTPDNFQSRRPNTSFCFLDIRSPGLGDTAMYLCATSRDQLGTSNQPQHFGDGTRLSIL.

V gene TRBV4-1 combines with J gene TRBJ1-1; D possibly corresponds to TRBD1 (5 bases). This CDR3 has 18 amino acids. Germline assignment: CDR1 MGHRA and CDR2 YSYEKL. Trimming cost V 0 bases and J 8 bases, with 25 bases left between them. CDR3 DNA: TGCGCCAGCAGCCAAGATCAAATCCTAACAGGCCCTCAGAGGGAAGCTTTCTTT. It specifies CASSQDQILTGPQREAFF.

The chain employs TRBV4-1 and TRBJ2-1; a weak D match, TRBD2 (5 bases). CDR3 length: 17 amino acids. Per the germline V gene, CDR1 is MGHRA and CDR2 is YSYEKL. V lost 1 base to trimming and J lost 0 bases, with 13 bases between them. CDR3 region: CASSQVMRARSYNEQFF. The CDR3 DNA reads as TGCGCCAGCAGCCAAGTAATGCGGGCGCGCTCCTACAATGAGCAGTTCTTC.

J is TRBJ2-1 and V is TRBV10-3; TRBD2 aligns across 7 bases. With 0 bases clipped from V and 6 bases from J, the junction kept 2 bases outside the gene matches. CDR1 and CDR2 (germline): ENHRY, SYGVKD. The CDR3 is made up of 14 amino acids. The CDR3 spells CAISESPSGNEQFF. The CDR3 region has the DNA TGTGCCATCAGTGAGTCGCCTAGCGGCAATGAGCAGTTCTTC.

This clone was recorded once. The CDR3 nucleotides are TGTGCCAGCAACCCAGGGGGCGCGGACACTGAAGCTTTCTTT. It translates to CASNPGGADTEAFF. This rearrangement joins TRBV28 to TRBJ1-1; the match to TRBD1 covers 8 bases. The CDR3 is 14 residues long. Germline assignment: CDR1 MDHEN and CDR2 SYDVKM. The ends lost 7 bases at V and 3 bases at J; junction bases unmatched: 7. Full variable domain (missing parts from reference TRBV28 and TRBJ1-1): DVKVTQSSRYLVKRTGEKVFLECVQDMDHENMFWYRQDPGLGLRLIYFSYDVKMKEKGDIPEGYSVSREKKERFSLILESASTNQTSMYLCASNPGGADTEAFFGQGTRLTVV.

The genes are TRBV7-6 and TRBJ2-3; D unclear. The V end lost 1 base, the J end lost 2 bases, and 7 bases lay between the germline ends. The CDR3 length is 14 residues. CDR1 SGHVS and CDR2 FNYEAQ come from the germline V gene. The CDR3 protein is CASSLVGATDTQYF. Written as DNA, the CDR3 is TGTGCCAGCAGCTTAGTTGGAGCCACAGATACGCAGTATTTT.

The chain joins TRBV5-4 to TRBJ2-7; possible D gene TRBD1, 5 bases. The CDR3 is made up of 14 amino acids. Germline V CDR1 and CDR2: SGHNT, YYREEE (reference sequence). V was trimmed by 5 bases and J by 2 bases, leaving 14 bases between them. The CDR3 DNA reads as TGTGCCAGCAGTCTCAGAGACAGTACCTACGAGCAGTACTTC. Its translation is CASSLRDSTYEQYF.

V usage is TRBV5-6 and J usage is TRBJ2-3; D unclear. The CDR3 runs 17 residues. Germline V gene data show CDR1 as SGHDT and CDR2 as YYEEEE. Trimming removed 4 bases at V and 0 bases at J, with 18 bases between. In DNA, the CDR3 is TGTGCCAGCAGCCCTTTCTTTGGTGGCGGTAGCACAGATACGCAGTATTTT. Protein sequence: CASSPFFGGGSTDTQYF.

The rearrangement uses TRBV7-9 and TRBJ2-7, with no clear D. The V end was cut by 1 base, the J end by 4 bases, with 8 bases between. The CDR3 has 13 amino acids. Germline CDR1 SEHNR, CDR2 FQNEAQ (reference sequence). The CDR3 region is CASSLVPEYEQYF. CDR3 coding DNA: TGTGCCAGCAGCTTAGTTCCAGAATACGAGCAGTACTTC.

The V and J genes are TRBV27 and TRBJ2-4; 10 bases agree with TRBD1. J gave up 7 bases and V 5 bases, and 8 bases lay outside the gene matches. Germline lookup yields CDR1 MNHEY and CDR2 SMNVEV (reference sequence). The CDR3 sequence is 15 residues long. The CDR3 sequence is CASSPRGQGVNIQYF. The CDR3 DNA is TGTGCCAGCAGTCCCCGCGGACAGGGGGTTAACATTCAGTACTTC.

Note on this clone: At the DNA level, this CDR3 is encoded by other sequences in the same sample as well. The genes are TRBV20-1 and TRBJ1-5; D not certain. The CDR3 has 11 amino acids. CDR1 and CDR2 from the germline V gene are DFQATT and SNEGSKA (reference sequence). V was trimmed by 4 bases and J by 4 bases, leaving 5 bases between them. The CDR3 region has the DNA TGCAGTGCTAAAGGTAATCAGCCCCAGCATTTT. Its protein is CSAKGNQPQHF.

The gene calls are TRBV18 and TRBJ2-3; perhaps TRBD2 as D (6 bases). The germline CDR1 and CDR2 sequences are KGHSH and LQKENI. This CDR3 comprises 16 residues. V lost 3 bases to trimming and J lost 3 bases, with 16 bases between them. The CDR3 spells CASSPTLEGGTDTQYF. CDR3 bases: TGTGCCAGCTCACCGACCCTCGAGGGAGGAACAGATACGCAGTATTTT.

The V gene is TRBV11-2, the J gene TRBJ2-1, with a weak D call TRBD1 (5 bases). Germline V gives CDR1 SGHAT, CDR2 FQNNGV. Deletions cut 7 bases from V and 6 bases from J, with 28 bases between. There are 18 residues in the CDR3. The CDR3 loop is CASTRQNLARISGNEQFF. CDR3 sequence (DNA): TGTGCCAGCACCCGACAGAACTTAGCTAGAATCTCCGGCAATGAGCAGTTCTTC.

This chain uses TRBV18 with TRBJ1-2, with D possibly matching TRBD1 (5 bases). With 3 bases removed from V and 8 bases from J, the gap between germline ends came to 16 bases. The germline V gene encodes CDR1 KGHSH and CDR2 LQKENI. This CDR3 is 14 amino acids long. The CDR3 region has the DNA TGTGCCAGCTCACCTACCGGGACTCCTTCGGGCTACACCTTC. Amino acid sequence: CASSPTGTPSGYTF.

J is TRBJ2-3 and V is TRBV5-5, with 11 positions matching TRBD2. The J segment lost 0 bases and the V segment lost 6 bases, leaving 3 bases of the junction unmatched. CDR1 SGHKS and CDR2 YYEKEE come from the germline V gene (reference sequence). This CDR3 contains 15 residues. The CDR3 bases are TGTGCCAGCACGACTAGCGGGATTAGCACAGATACGCAGTATTTT. It encodes CASTTSGISTDTQYF.

This chain joins TRBV11-3 and TRBJ2-7; D tentatively fits TRBD1 or TRBD2 (5 bases each). Germline CDR1 is SGHNT and CDR2 is YENEEA. CDR3 length: 18 amino acids. V dropped 5 bases and J dropped 3 bases, with 26 bases sitting between them. CDR3 in amino acids: CASSKGSGTTKKGYEQYF. CDR3 DNA sequence: TGTGCCAGCAGCAAGGGGTCAGGGACGACTAAAAAGGGCTACGAGCAGTACTTC.

The V call is TRBV28, the J call TRBJ1-1; D gene ambiguous. Trimming left V 2 bases short and J 4 bases short, with 11 bases between. This CDR3 has 14 amino acids. Looked up from germline, CDR1 is MDHEN and CDR2 is SYDVKM. CDR3 sequence: CASSLNSWVTEAFF. CDR3 nucleotides: TGTGCCAGCAGTTTAAACTCGTGGGTCACTGAAGCTTTCTTT.

This clone was recorded only once. The rearrangement links TRBV2 to TRBJ1-3; D is uncertain. The germline gives CDR1 SNHLY, CDR2 FYNNEI. Trimming removed 6 bases at V and 3 bases at J, with 6 bases between. The CDR3 has 12 residues. The DNA for the CDR3 is TGTGCCAGCAGGGCAGTTGGAAACACCATATATTTT. Translation gives CASRAVGNTIYF.

The rearrangement uses TRBV18 and TRBJ2-7; 8 bases align to TRBD1. Germline CDR1 reads KGHSH; CDR2 reads LQKENI. CDR3 size: 16 residues. Unmatched junction bases numbered 9, after V lost 4 bases and J lost 1 base. For the CDR3, the DNA is TGTGCCAGCTCACTTGGGACAGGCAGAAATTCCTACGAGCAGTACTTC. It is translated as CASSLGTGRNSYEQYF.

The genes are TRBV28 and TRBJ2-5; TRBD2 agrees at 10 bases. Germline trimming cut 4 bases from V and 4 bases from J; bases unmatched to any gene: 6. Germline V lookup: CDR1 MDHEN, CDR2 SYDVKM. This CDR3 has 15 residues. CDR3 residues: CASSWGGLATETQYF. CDR3 sequence (DNA): TGTGCCAGCAGTTGGGGGGGACTAGCGACAGAGACCCAGTACTTC.

J is TRBJ1-5 and V is TRBV7-8, with 9 bases matching TRBD1. The CDR3 has 15 residues. Trimming at V came to 5 bases and at J to 7 bases, leaving 9 bases not matched to a gene. CDR1 is SGHVS and CDR2 is FQNEAQ in the germline V gene. DNA of the CDR3: TGTGCCAGCAGCATACAGGGGGCAGTATGGCAGCCCCAGCATTTT. This encodes CASSIQGAVWQPQHF.

The V call is TRBV7-9, the J call TRBJ2-5; TRBD2 might be the D (6 bases). The V end lost 6 bases, the J end lost 5 bases, and 19 bases lay between the germline ends. CDR1 is SEHNR, CDR2 FQNEAQ, per germline (reference sequence). The CDR3 is 15 amino acids. In DNA form, the CDR3 reads TGTGCCAGCAGTCGATTTCCGGGAGAGCGGGAGACCCAGTACTTC. Its translation: CASSRFPGERETQYF.

The chain joins TRBV5-1 to TRBJ2-3; 8 positions agree with TRBD1. The germline V gene encodes CDR1 SGHRS and CDR2 YFSETQ. This CDR3 has 15 amino acids. The junction had 3 bases not matched to a gene; V was cut back by 0 bases and J by 3 bases. In nucleotides, the CDR3 is TGCGCCAGCAGCTTGGACGGACAGGGAACAGATACGCAGTATTTT. Translation gives CASSLDGQGTDTQYF.